A single sample is the source of the 20 T cell receptor beta chains below, sequenced in a study of a mutant IDH1 vaccine in newly diagnosed glioma. Time point specified: week 47, end of study. Doses comprised 300 ug of mutant IDH1 20-mer peptide each, plus topical imiquimod. Antigens for these TCRs are unknown. Method: immunoSEQ multiplex PCR; TCRdb's copy keeps in-frame clones and lacks some. The sample lists about 56,000 clones, over 70% occurring once. The sequenced sample was PBMCs, obtained from a glioma patient whose treatment included an IDH1 peptide vaccine. Receptor source: a man in his fifties with glioma.

V is TRBV7-9 and J is TRBJ2-2, with TRBD2 matching over 8 bases. Germline CDR1 SEHNR, CDR2 FQNEAQ (reference sequence). The ends lost 5 bases at V and 9 bases at J; junction bases unmatched: 5. The CDR3 is 13 residues long. CDR3 nucleotides: TGTGCCAGCAGCCTAAGGACTAGCCGGGAGCTGTTTTTT. This gives the protein CASSLRTSRELFF.

The rearrangement uses TRBV5-6 and TRBJ2-7; possibly TRBD1 or TRBD2 for D (5 bases each). Germline assignment: CDR1 SGHDT and CDR2 YYEEEE. The CDR3 contains 16 residues. Trimming took 1 base from V and 0 from J, leaving 14 bases between them. The CDR3 reads CASSLSTGRSSYEQYF. The CDR3 coding sequence is TGTGCCAGCAGCTTGTCTACGGGACGGAGCTCCTACGAGCAGTACTTC.

CDR3 in amino acids: CASPPRQGDSNQPQHF. The DNA for the CDR3 is TGTGCCAGTCCCCCCCGACAGGGCGATAGCAATCAGCCCCAGCATTTT. V and J are TRBV28 and TRBJ1-5; 7 nucleotides line up with TRBD1. V lost 9 bases and J lost 0; bases outside the gene matches: 11. Per germline, CDR1 MDHEN and CDR2 SYDVKM. The CDR3 is 16 amino acids.

The table lists this clone with a count of one. This rearrangement joins TRBV30 to TRBJ2-5, with D possibly matching TRBD2 (6 bases). The germline V gene has CDR1 GTSNPN and CDR2 SVGIG (reference sequence). CDR3 length: 15 residues. Between the trimmed V and J ends, which lost 4 bases and 5 bases, there was a span of 20 bases. In DNA form, the CDR3 reads TGTGCCTGGACCCTCGGGGCTAGCCGGGGGGAGACCCAGTACTTC. This sequence encodes CAWTLGASRGETQYF.

This chain joins TRBV29-1 and TRBJ2-3; D not certain. Germline V gene data show CDR1 as SQVTM and CDR2 as ANQGSEA. The CDR3 spans 12 residues. With 3 bases removed from V and 2 bases from J, the gap between germline ends came to 6 bases. The CDR3 DNA reads as TGCAGCGTTGATAAGACCACAGATACGCAGTATTTT. This codes for CSVDKTTDTQYF.

The chain links TRBV6-5 to TRBJ2-7; D tentatively reads TRBD1 or TRBD2 (5 bases each). The CDR3 covers 12 residues. Trimming cost V 6 bases and J 6 bases, with 12 bases left between them. CDR1 is MNHEY and CDR2 is SVGAGI in the germline V gene. The CDR3 DNA sequence: TGTGCCAGCAGAGAGGGGCCCTCCGAGCAGTACTTC. Protein sequence: CASREGPSEQYF.

The chain recombines TRBV29-1 with TRBJ2-5; 14 bases are shared with TRBD2. V was pared by 2 bases and J by 2 bases, with 16 bases of the junction left unmatched. This CDR3 is 20 amino acids long. Germline values: CDR1 SQVTM, CDR2 ANQGSEA. In DNA, the CDR3 is TGCAGCGTTGAATGGGTTGAACGGGGACTAGCGGGGGTTTATCAAGAGACCCAGTACTTC. Translation: CSVEWVERGLAGVYQETQYF.

The rearrangement uses TRBV13 and TRBJ1-1; D unresolved. The CDR3 has 11 residues. Germline V CDR1 and CDR2: PRHDT, FYEKMQ (reference sequence). V gave up 5 bases and J gave up 4 bases, with 5 bases separating them. CDR3 protein: CASSVGTEAFF. The CDR3 nucleotides read TGTGCCAGCAGCGTGGGCACTGAAGCTTTCTTT.

The CDR3, as DNA: TGTGCCAGTCGTGTGGGACAGGGTTCCGGGGAGCTGTTTTTT. Translated: CASRVGQGSGELFF. This chain links TRBV7-2 with TRBJ2-2; 9 bases are shared with TRBD1. V shed 9 bases, J shed 6 bases, and the junction held 8 bases outside the gene matches. Germline CDR1 SGHTA, CDR2 FQGNSA. This CDR3 has 14 residues. Supplemented by reference TRBV7-2 and TRBJ2-2, the full variable domain reads GAGVSQSPSNKVTEKGKDVELRCDPISGHTALYWYRQSLGQGLEFLIYFQGNSAPDKSGLPSDRFSAERTGGSVSTLTIQRTQQEDSAVYLCASRVGQGSGELFFGEGSRLTVL.

This chain joins TRBV4-1 and TRBJ1-1, with a weak D call TRBD1 (6 bases). The V gene lost 8 bases and the J gene lost 1 base, with 14 bases spanning the gap. The CDR3 consists of 14 residues. Germline loops: CDR1 MGHRA, CDR2 YSYEKL. DNA of the CDR3: TGCGCCAGCGAGTTGGGGGGCTCGAACACTGAAGCTTTCTTT. Translating it yields CASELGGSNTEAFF.

This clone was seen only once. The chain couples TRBV4-1 to TRBJ2-2, with 13 bases identical to TRBD2. Unmatched junction bases numbered 6, after V lost 2 bases and J lost 6 bases. The CDR3 has 17 amino acids. Germline V CDR1 and CDR2: MGHRA, YSYEKL. CDR3 coding DNA: TGCGCCAGCAGCCAAACTGGGACTAGCGGGGCAGCCGGGGAGCTGTTTTTT. It is translated as CASSQTGTSGAAGELFF.

This chain connects TRBV2 to TRBJ2-1; 7 bases line up with TRBD1. V was clipped by 4 bases and J by 2 bases; unmatched bases: 5. Looked up from germline, CDR1 is SNHLY and CDR2 is FYNNEI. CDR3 length: 15 amino acids. The CDR3 bases are TGTGCCAGCAGTGTAGGGGGCCTCACCTACAATGAGCAGTTCTTC. Encoded protein: CASSVGGLTYNEQFF. Supplemented by reference TRBV2 and TRBJ2-1, the full variable domain reads EPEVTQTPSHQVTQMGQEVILRCVPISNHLYFYWYRQILGQKVEFLVSFYNNEISEKSEIFDDQFSVERPDGSNFTLKIRSTKLEDSAMYFCASSVGGLTYNEQFFGPGTRLTVL.

With regard to this clone: Other DNA sequences in the same sample also yield this CDR3. V is TRBV5-4 and J is TRBJ2-2; D remains ambiguous. This CDR3 comprises 13 residues. V lost 0 bases to trimming and J lost 5 bases, with 5 bases between them. The germline V gene encodes CDR1 SGHNT and CDR2 YYREEE (reference sequence). Here the CDR3 reads CASSLVGTGELFF. CDR3 DNA: TGTGCCAGCAGCTTGGTGGGGACCGGGGAGCTGTTTTTT.

A few counts support this clone. V and J are TRBV19 and TRBJ1-2; 9 bases are a match to TRBD1. With V trimmed by 6 bases and J by 5 bases, 10 bases remained unmatched. The germline gives CDR1 LNHDA, CDR2 SQIVND (reference sequence). This CDR3 region has 15 residues. The CDR3 DNA reads as TGTGCCAGTAGCCCGGGGACAGGGTGGAGGTATGGCTACACCTTC. Translation gives CASSPGTGWRYGYTF.

CDR3 sequence (DNA): TGTGCCATTATTGGACAGGGAAGAGATAGCAATCAGCCCCAGCATTTT. Translated: CAIIGQGRDSNQPQHF. The rearrangement joins TRBV19 to TRBJ1-5, with TRBD1 matching 8 bases. Per the germline V gene, CDR1 is LNHDA and CDR2 is SQIVND (reference sequence). Trimming at V came to 10 bases and at J to 0 bases, leaving 11 bases not matched to a gene. This CDR3 is built from 16 residues.

This clone showed up just a few times. J is TRBJ1-2 and V is TRBV30; D is uncertain. Trimming stripped 0 bases from V and 6 bases from J, with 11 bases between. The CDR3 sequence is 13 residues long. Germline-derived CDR1 and CDR2 are GTSNPN and SVGIG (reference sequence). The CDR3 sequence: CAWSVQSPHGYTF. CDR3 sequence (DNA): TGTGCCTGGAGTGTCCAGAGTCCACATGGCTACACCTTC.

The chain has TRBV7-2 and TRBJ1-5; D is ambiguous. This CDR3 is built from 15 residues. The V end lost 1 base, the J end lost 3 bases, and 10 bases lay between the germline ends. The germline V gene encodes CDR1 SGHTA and CDR2 FQGNSA. CDR3 in DNA: TGTGCCAGCAGCTTAGGGGTCGGAACCAATCAGCCCCAGCATTTT. Its translation: CASSLGVGTNQPQHF.

The genes are TRBV4-1 and TRBJ2-5; D may be TRBD1 or TRBD2 (5 bases each). The germline V and J ends were trimmed by 0 bases and 5 bases, with 10 bases remaining between them. Per the germline V gene, CDR1 is MGHRA and CDR2 is YSYEKL. The CDR3 length is 14 residues. The CDR3 loop reads CASSQDGTTETQYF. For the CDR3, the DNA is TGCGCCAGCAGCCAAGATGGGACGACGGAGACCCAGTACTTC.

The rearrangement uses TRBV15 and TRBJ1-1; D unresolved. The V gene's germline CDR1 is LNHNV and CDR2 YYDKDF (reference sequence). This CDR3 spans 16 amino acids. Trimming pared 0 bases from V and 0 bases from J, leaving 11 bases between. CDR3 region: CATSREGWGLNTEAFF. DNA for the CDR3: TGTGCCACCAGCAGAGAGGGTTGGGGTTTGAACACTGAAGCTTTCTTT.

This clone was counted a single time. The chain carries TRBV14 and TRBJ2-2; D perhaps matches TRBD2 (8 bases). This CDR3 has 16 amino acids. CDR1 is SGHDN and CDR2 is FVKESK in the germline V gene. V shed 2 bases and J shed 9 bases, with 19 bases lying between them. The CDR3 reads CASSQPPGLGGRELFF. CDR3 sequence (DNA): TGTGCCAGCAGCCAACCCCCGGGACTAGGGGGCCGGGAGCTGTTTTTT.